The sequence of this T cell receptor beta chain was determined in a study of glioma-infiltrating T cells. The iRepertoire nested amplicon-rescue multiplex PCR amplified TCR alpha and beta CDR3s from RNA. TCRdb redid the calling of the multiplex PCR reads with MiXCR, one entry per CDR3 protein. Among around 190,000 distinct CDR3 sequences listed, 32% were seen once. This clonotype was detected only a few times. This clonotype was obtained from a human donor with low-grade glioma or glioblastoma, undergoing nonglioma brain surgery, or in good health (not recorded which). Sequencing used glioma tissue, nonneoplastic brain tissue, or PBMCs (not recorded which).

The CDR3 spells CASSAEGALGRETQYF. The DNA for the CDR3 is TGTGCCAGCAGCGCAGAGGGGGCGCTCGGCCGGGAGACCCAGTACTTC. The chain has TRBV25-1 and TRBJ2-5; 7 positions match TRBD1. V lost 6 bases and J lost 5; bases outside the gene matches: 15. The CDR3 runs 16 residues. Germline V gene lookup returns CDR1 MGHDK and CDR2 SYGVNS.